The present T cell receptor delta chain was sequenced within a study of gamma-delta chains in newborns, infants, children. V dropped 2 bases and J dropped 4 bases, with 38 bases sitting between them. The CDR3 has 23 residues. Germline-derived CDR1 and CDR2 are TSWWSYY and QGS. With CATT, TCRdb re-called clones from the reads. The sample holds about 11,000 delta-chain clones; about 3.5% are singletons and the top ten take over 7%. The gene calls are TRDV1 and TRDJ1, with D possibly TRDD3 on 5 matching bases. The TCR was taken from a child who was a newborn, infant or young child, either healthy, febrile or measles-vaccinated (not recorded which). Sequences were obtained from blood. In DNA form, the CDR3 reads TGTGCTCTTGGGGAAATCGTCCCATTCATGGGGACCCGGACCCAGTTTTTTATCGATAAACTCATCTTT. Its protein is CALGEIVPFMGTRTQFFIDKLIF.